This section outlines one TCR beta chain sequence together with its context. What this receptor recognizes is not known. No much larger clone is present one base from it, and per-base qualities are unavailable. Library construction relied on the immunoSEQ multiplex PCR assay. TCRdb obtained this table from immuneACCESS and retained in-frame rearrangements with V and J assigned. These tables miss some clones; where compared with another copy, unresolved V genes account for less than half of the shortfall, and the remainder is unexplained. This sample holds about 50,000 clones; over 85% were observed only once. Around 0.8% of the sample belongs to the ten largest clones. This sample is drawn from a study of control samples from healthy donors and cancer patients (dated by TCRdb to 2019 to 2021). The sequence was obtained from a man aged 25 to 40 with colorectal cancer. The sequencing sample was made of PBMCs.

The nucleotides read TGTGCCAGTAGTACCGGACTAGCGGGGGGACGTAGCACAGATACGCAGTATTTT. Translated, it reads CASSTGLAGGRSTDTQYF. The V gene is TRBV19 and the J gene is TRBJ2-3; TRBD2 aligns with 14 central bases. From its cysteine to its phenylalanine, the CDR3 spans 18 amino acids. Left in the record is the CDR3 DNA by itself, 54 bases read in frame from the first base. CDR1 and CDR2, looked up from the germline V gene (reference sequence), are LNHDA and SQIVND. Germline trimming amounts to 4 bases on V and 0 bases on J, with 6 as the count of junction bases outside the gene matches.